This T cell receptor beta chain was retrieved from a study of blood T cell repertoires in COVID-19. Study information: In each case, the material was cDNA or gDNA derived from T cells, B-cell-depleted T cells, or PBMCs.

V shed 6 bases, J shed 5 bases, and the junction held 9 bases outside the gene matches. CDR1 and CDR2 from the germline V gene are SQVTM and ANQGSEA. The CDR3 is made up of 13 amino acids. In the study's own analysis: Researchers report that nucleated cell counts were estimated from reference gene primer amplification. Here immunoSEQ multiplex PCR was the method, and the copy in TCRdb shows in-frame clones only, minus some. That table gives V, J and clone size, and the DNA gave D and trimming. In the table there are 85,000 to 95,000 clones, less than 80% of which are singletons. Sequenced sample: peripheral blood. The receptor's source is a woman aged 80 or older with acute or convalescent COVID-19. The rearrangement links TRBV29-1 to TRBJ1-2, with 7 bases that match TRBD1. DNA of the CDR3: TGCAGCGTGGCCTCCGGGACAGATTATGGCTACACCTTC. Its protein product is CSVASGTDYGYTF.